This TCR beta chain is from a study of OX40 agonist ivuxolimab in advanced cancers. Overall study context: Prior checkpoint blockade (anti-PD-1, anti-PD-L1 or anti-CTLA-4) was permitted; around 39% had it.

The repertoire was sequenced with immunoSEQ multiplex PCR; TCRdb's copy has only in-frame clones and lacks some. The profile shows about 30,000 clones, around three quarters of them singletons. Trimming at V came to 4 bases and at J to 3 bases, leaving 11 bases not matched to a gene. In germline, CDR1 is MGHRA, CDR2 YSYEKL. The CDR3 is 17 amino acids. The rearrangement links TRBV4-1 to TRBJ2-5; TRBD2 matches 10 bases. The input for sequencing was CD4+ or CD8+ T cells sorted from blood, taken in a trial of the OX40 agonist ivuxolimab. The receptor was derived from an adult with an advanced solid tumor such as melanoma, head and neck, liver or kidney cancer. CDR3 region: CASSRLKLLAGKETQYF. CDR3 nucleotide sequence: TGCGCCAGCAGCCGCCTAAAACTACTAGCGGGGAAAGAGACCCAGTACTTC.